These T cell receptor beta chains were read from a single sample in a study of Ad26.COV2.S vaccination and SARS-CoV-2 variants. Libraries were prepared by immunoSEQ multiplex PCR; TCRdb keeps only in-frame clonotypes and omits some of them. Counted here are 200,000 to 300,000 clones, 70% to 90% occurring once; the ten biggest clones make up under 3%. This sample comprised peripheral blood, obtained in a trial of Ad26.COV2.S vaccine versus placebo. These receptors came from a person between 18 and 65 years old who received the Ad26.COV2.S COVID-19 vaccine or a placebo. Both conserved end residues are part of each CDR3. Fields, in order: D gene, clone size, J gene, V gene, CDR3 DNA, CDR3 protein. A D gene is named only where the DNA matches it firmly. A row's size may be missing; if present it is once, few, many or a size class.

.	.	TRBJ1-2	TRBV30	TGTGCCTGGAGTGTTGGGCTCTCAGCAACCCGTAACTATGGCTACACCTTC	CAWSVGLSATRNYGYTF
TRBD1	.	TRBJ2-1	TRBV19	TGTGCCAGTAGTATTAGTGGACAGGGGGGCACCAATGAGCAGTTCTTC	CASSISGQGGTNEQFF
.	.	TRBJ1-1	TRBV2	TGTGCCAGCAGTCGACAGATGAACACTGAAGCTTTCTTT	CASSRQMNTEAFF
.	.	TRBJ2-3	TRBV5-1	TGCGCCAGCAGCTTGGATGCAGGACGGGGCACAGATACGCAGTATTTT	CASSLDAGRGTDTQYF
TRBD1	.	TRBJ2-5	TRBV7-2	TGTGCCAGCAGCCAAGGGACAGGGAAGGAGACCCAGTACTTC	CASSQGTGKETQYF
TRBD1	.	TRBJ2-7	TRBV7-2	TGTGCCAGCAGCTCGTGGACAGGCCCCTACGAGCAGTACTTC	CASSSWTGPYEQYF
.	.	TRBJ1-2	TRBV6-2/TRBV6-3	TGTGCCAGCAGCCCAAGGGTGGCACGAACCCGTCGGGACTACACCTTC	CASSPRVARTRRDYTF
.	.	TRBJ1-2	TRBV3-1/TRBV3-2	TGTGCCAGCAGCCAATCAGACTATGGCTACACCTTC	CASSQSDYGYTF
.	.	TRBJ1-1	TRBV4-2	TGTGCCAGCAGCATGCAAAAGGCTGAAGCTTTCTTT	CASSMQKAEAFF
.	.	TRBJ1-6	TRBV7-6	TGTGCCAGCGAGGGTTGGGGGACACGTTATAATTCACCCCTCCACTTT	CASEGWGTRYNSPLHF
.	few	TRBJ1-1	TRBV12-3/TRBV12-4	TGTGCCAGCAGCCCCAGGGGGAACACTGAAGCTTTCTTT	CASSPRGNTEAFF